This TCR beta chain emerged from a study of blood T cells in healthy people across ages. Study-wide results and caveats: Since the PBMCs were unsorted, naive and antigen-experienced cells could not be conclusively compared. More naive CD4+ cells and higher diversity marked long-lived donors relative to aged donors.

The CDR3 totals 16 residues. V was pared by 2 bases and J by 0 bases, with 12 bases between. CDR1 SGHTA and CDR2 FQGNSA come from the germline V gene. This clonotype turned up a few times. Antigen: not known. A sample-barcoded 5' primer and a J-beta primer mix were used in a second PCR of about 6 to 12 cycles. TCRdb ran MiXCR on the 5' RACE reads and lists one entry per CDR3 protein. The sample has more than 550,000 distinct CDR3 sequences, 20% to 25% seen once. This chain links TRBV7-2 with TRBJ2-3, with D possibly matching TRBD2 (7 bases). The sequence was collected from a man between 65 and 85 years old in good health. What was sequenced was blood. The CDR3 DNA sequence: TGTGCCAGCAGCTTAAGGGGGGGGAATAGCACAGATACGCAGTATTTT. Translation gives CASSLRGGNSTDTQYF.